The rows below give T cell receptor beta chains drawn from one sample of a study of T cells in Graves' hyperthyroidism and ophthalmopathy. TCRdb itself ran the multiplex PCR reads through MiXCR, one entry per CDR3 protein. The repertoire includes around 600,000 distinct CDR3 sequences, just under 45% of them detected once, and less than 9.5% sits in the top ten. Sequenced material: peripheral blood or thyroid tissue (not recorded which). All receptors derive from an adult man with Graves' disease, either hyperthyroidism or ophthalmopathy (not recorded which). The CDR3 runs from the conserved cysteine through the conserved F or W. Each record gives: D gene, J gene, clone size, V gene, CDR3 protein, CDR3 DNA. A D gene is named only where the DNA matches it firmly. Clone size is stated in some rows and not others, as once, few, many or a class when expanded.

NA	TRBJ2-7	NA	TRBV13	CASSFGDFYEQYF	TGTGCCAGCAGTTTCGGGGACTTTTACGAGCAGTACTTC
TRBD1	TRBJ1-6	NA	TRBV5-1	CASSLGTGVQSPLHF	TGCGCCAGCAGCCTAGGGACAGGGGTCCAATCACCCCTCCACTTT
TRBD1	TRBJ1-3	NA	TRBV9	CASSAYRGTGNTIYF	TGTGCCAGCAGCGCCTACAGGGGGACTGGAAACACCATATATTTT
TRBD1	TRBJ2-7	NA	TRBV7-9	CASSRGIGQGAGEQYF	TGCGCCAGCAGCCGCGGAATCGGACAGGGGGCAGGCGAGCAGTACTTC
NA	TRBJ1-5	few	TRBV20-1	CSASFPSRNQPQHF	TGCAGTGCTAGCTTCCCATCTCGCAATCAGCCCCAGCATTTT
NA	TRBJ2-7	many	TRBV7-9	CASSSIDRTYEQYF	TGTGCCAGCAGCTCAATTGACAGGACCTACGAGCAGTACTTC
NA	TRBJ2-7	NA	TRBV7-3	CASSLIVGQGQSTYEQYF	TGTGCCAGCAGCTTAATTGTCGGCCAGGGGCAATCGACCTACGAGCAGTACTTC
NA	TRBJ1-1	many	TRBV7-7	CASSLEPNTEAFF	TGTGCTAGCAGCTTGGAACCGAACACTGAAGCTTTCTTT
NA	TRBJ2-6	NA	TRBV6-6	CASTGENGSGANVLTF	TGTGCCAGCACAGGGGAGAACGGCTCTGGGGCCAACGTCCTGACTTTC
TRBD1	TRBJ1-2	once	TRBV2	CASTTNRGGYGHTF	TGTGCCAGCACAACTAACAGGGGGGGCTATGGCCACACCTTC
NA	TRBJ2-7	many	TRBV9	CASNPTGSSYEQYF	TGTGCCAGCAACCCAACAGGGAGCTCCTACGAGCAGTACTTC
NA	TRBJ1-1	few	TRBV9	CASSVGWGLENTEAFF	TGTGCCAGCAGCGTAGGGTGGGGACTTGAGAACACTGAAGCTTTCTTT
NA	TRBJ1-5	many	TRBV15	CATSIYRAGGGNQPQHF	TGTGCCACCAGCATCTACCGGGCGGGGGGGGGCAATCAGCCCCAGCATTTT
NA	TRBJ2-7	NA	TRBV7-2	CASSLDYLGEQYF	TGTGCCAGCAGCTTAGATTACCTGGGCGAGCAGTACTTC
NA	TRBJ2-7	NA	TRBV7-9	CASSFPSSYEQYF	TGTGCCAGCAGCTTCCCGAGCTCCTACGAGCAGTACTTC
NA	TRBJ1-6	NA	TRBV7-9	CASSQDAAGLYNSPLHF	TGTGCCAGCAGCCAAGATGCAGCCGGTCTTTATAATTCACCCCTCCACTTT
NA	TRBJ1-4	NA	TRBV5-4	CASSSWQGEKLFF	TGTGCCAGCAGCTCCTGGCAGGGTGAAAAACTGTTTTTT
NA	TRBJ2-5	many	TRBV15	CATSRGADGETQYF	TGTGCCACCAGCAGAGGGGCGGATGGGGAGACCCAGTACTTC
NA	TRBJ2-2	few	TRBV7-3	CASSLTRETGELFF	TGTGCCAGCAGCTTAACCCGGGAGACCGGGGAGCTGTTTTTT
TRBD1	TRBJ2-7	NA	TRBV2	CASSDGRGSEQYF	TGTGCCAGCAGTGATGGCAGGGGGTCGGAGCAGTACTTC
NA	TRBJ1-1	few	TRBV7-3	CASSLDQQEMSEAFF	TGTGCCAGCAGCTTAGACCAACAAGAGATGTCTGAAGCTTTCTTT
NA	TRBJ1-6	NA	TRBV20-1	CSARDRGINSPLHF	TGCAGTGCTAGAGACAGGGGTATTAATTCACCCCTCCACTTT
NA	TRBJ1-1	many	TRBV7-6	CASSARGGTEAFF	TGTGCCAGCAGCGCCCGGGGTGGCACTGAAGCTTTCTTT
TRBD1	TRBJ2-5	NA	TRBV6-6	CASSDRTGSETQYF	TGTGCCAGCAGTGACCGGACAGGGTCGGAGACCCAGTACTTC
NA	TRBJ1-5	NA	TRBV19	CAGRGDQPQHF	TGTGCCGGAAGGGGGGACCAGCCCCAGCATTTT
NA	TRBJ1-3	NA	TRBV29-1	CSLRYKDVSGNTIYF	TGCAGCTTGCGGTACAAGGACGTCTCTGGAAACACCATATATTTT
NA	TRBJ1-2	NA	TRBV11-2	CASSLDPSGNNYGYTF	TGTGCCAGCAGCTTAGATCCGTCAGGCAATAACTATGGCTACACCTTC
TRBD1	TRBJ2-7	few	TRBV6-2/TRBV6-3	CASSSGQGAPYEQYF	TGTGCCAGCAGTTCCGGACAGGGGGCTCCCTACGAGCAGTACTTC
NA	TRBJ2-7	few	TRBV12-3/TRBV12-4	CASSFSGFYEQYF	TGTGCCAGCAGTTTTTCCGGGTTCTACGAGCAGTACTTC
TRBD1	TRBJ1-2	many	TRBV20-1	CSARSFDRVGGYTF	TGCAGTGCTAGAAGCTTTGACAGGGTCGGCGGCTACACCTTC
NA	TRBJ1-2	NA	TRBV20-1	CSARGGLNYGYTF	TGCAGTGCTAGGGGGGGTTTGAACTATGGCTACACCTTC
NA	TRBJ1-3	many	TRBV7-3	CASSSASGNTIYF	TGTGCCAGCAGCTCAGCGTCTGGAAACACCATATATTTT
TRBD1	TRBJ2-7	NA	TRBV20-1	CSATPGQGHEQYF	TGCAGTGCTACACCGGGACAGGGCCACGAGCAGTACTTC
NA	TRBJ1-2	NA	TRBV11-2	CASSDRPRTQGYTF	TGTGCCAGCTCCGACAGGCCCCGCACACAAGGCTACACCTTC
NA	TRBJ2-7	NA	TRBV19	CASSIDTVSSYEQYF	TGTGCCAGTAGTATAGATACGGTGAGCTCCTACGAGCAGTACTTC